The clone carrying this TCR beta chain was detected only once. Its antigen is not known. The data are from a study of cytomegalovirus exposure and HLA in healthy donors. Germline values: CDR1 MRHNA, CDR2 SNTAGT. Unmatched junction bases numbered 13, after V lost 6 bases and J lost 8 bases. This CDR3 spans 15 amino acids. Study findings and constraints: Cytomegalovirus-associated TCR beta chains were listed, numbering more than 150. Follow-up analysis later connected one missense variant in DCLRE1C with trimming of TCR beta V- and J-genes. A later analysis showed HLA-associated TCR beta chains outstripping equally common others in clonal expansion.

The PCR used 60 Vbeta and 13 Jbeta primers. Data came from immunoSEQ multiplex PCR; TCRdb stores just in-frame clones and leaves some out. The sample consists of 110,000 or so clones, 77% of them appearing once. The material sequenced was PBMCs. The chain uses TRBV6-4 and TRBJ1-3, with 7 bases identical to TRBD1. This clonotype was obtained from a man between 18 and 35 years old in good health and CMV-seropositive. For the CDR3, the DNA is TGTGCCAGCAGCCTAGGACAGGCAGTACCCGACACCATATATTTT. This codes for CASSLGQAVPDTIYF.